These T cell receptor beta chains were read from a single sample in a study of cytomegalovirus exposure and HLA in healthy donors. Repertoires were generated with immunoSEQ multiplex PCR, while TCRdb's copy carries only in-frame clones and drops some. Here the sample spans 170,000 or so clones, about four fifths being singletons. Sequencing was performed on PBMCs. The receptors originated from a young man in good health and CMV-seronegative. Both conserved end residues are part of each CDR3. The D gene is left open where the match is weak. Clone sizes are given selectively: once, few, many, or a class where the clone is expanded.

size: -; J: TRBJ2-7; V: TRBV14; D: TRBD2; CDR3: CASSQGGEGHRHTYEQYF; DNA: TGTGCCAGCAGCCAAGGAGGGGAGGGTCACAGACACACCTACGAGCAGTACTTC
size: -; J: TRBJ2-7; V: TRBV6-1; D: TRBD2; CDR3: CASTRRGGYEQYF; DNA: TGTGCCAGCACTCGGCGGGGGGGCTACGAGCAGTACTTC
size: -; J: TRBJ2-2; V: TRBV18; D: -; CDR3: CASSPIAGELFF; DNA: TGTGCCAGCTCGCCCATAGCCGGGGAGCTGTTTTTT
size: once; J: TRBJ1-2; V: TRBV5-1; D: TRBD1; CDR3: CASSANSQGDGYTF; DNA: TGCGCCAGCAGCGCGAACTCGCAGGGGGATGGCTACACCTTC
size: few; J: TRBJ2-7; V: TRBV28; D: -; CDR3: CASSLEEGFIYEQYF; DNA: TGTGCCAGCAGTTTAGAGGAGGGCTTTATATACGAGCAGTACTTC
size: once; J: TRBJ1-2; V: TRBV19; D: TRBD1; CDR3: CASSHNWAEGARYGYTF; DNA: TGTGCCAGTAGTCACAATTGGGCAGAGGGGGCAAGGTATGGCTACACCTTC
size: -; J: TRBJ2-5; V: TRBV10-3; D: -; CDR3: CAIRVTAQETQYF; DNA: TGTGCCATCAGAGTGACAGCGCAAGAGACCCAGTACTTC
size: once; J: TRBJ2-7; V: TRBV28; D: -; CDR3: CASTSASAGMLYEQYF; DNA: TGTGCCAGCACCTCTGCGTCGGCGGGAATGCTGTACGAGCAGTACTTC
size: once; J: TRBJ2-7; V: TRBV7-3; D: TRBD2; CDR3: CVSSSSSGSYEQYF; DNA: TGTGTCAGCAGCTCCTCTAGCGGCTCCTACGAGCAGTACTTC
size: -; J: TRBJ2-7; V: TRBV5-4; D: -; CDR3: CASSAGGEQYF; DNA: TGTGCCAGCAGCGCGGGTGGCGAGCAGTACTTC
size: -; J: TRBJ1-2; V: TRBV27; D: -; CDR3: CASSQGGGRGYGYTF; DNA: TGTGCCAGCAGTCAAGGGGGGGGCCGGGGCTATGGCTACACCTTC
size: once; J: TRBJ1-2; V: TRBV6-5; D: -; CDR3: CASSSPREAGNYGYTF; DNA: TGTGCCAGCAGTTCTCCCCGGGAGGCGGGAAACTATGGCTACACCTTC
size: -; J: TRBJ2-3; V: TRBV5-1; D: -; CDR3: CASSSGLFTDTQYF; DNA: TGCGCCAGCAGCTCGGGACTTTTCACAGATACGCAGTATTTT
size: -; J: TRBJ1-2; V: TRBV6-1; D: -; CDR3: CATDKLLSYGYTF; DNA: TGTGCCACGGACAAGTTACTATCCTATGGCTACACCTTC
size: -; J: TRBJ2-2; V: TRBV7-9; D: -; CDR3: CASSRGTPPIGELFF; DNA: TGTGCCAGCAGCCGCGGGACGCCTCCCATCGGGGAGCTGTTTTTT
size: -; J: TRBJ2-5; V: TRBV2; D: -; CDR3: CASSVAFSETQYF; DNA: TGTGCCAGCAGTGTTGCGTTTTCGGAGACCCAGTACTTC
size: -; J: TRBJ1-2; V: TRBV30; D: TRBD1; CDR3: CACKTGIYGYTF; DNA: TGTGCCTGTAAGACAGGGATCTATGGCTACACCTTC
size: -; J: TRBJ2-7; V: TRBV19; D: -; CDR3: CASSITGSGEQYF; DNA: TGTGCCAGTAGTATCACAGGGTCTGGCGAGCAGTACTTC
size: -; J: TRBJ1-4; V: TRBV30; D: -; CDR3: CAWRPDRWGSANEKLFF; DNA: TGTGCCTGGAGACCAGACAGGTGGGGCTCGGCTAATGAAAAACTGTTTTTT
size: -; J: TRBJ2-1; V: TRBV13; D: TRBD2; CDR3: CASSLRSAGGQYNEQFF; DNA: TGTGCCAGCAGCTTAAGGTCAGCGGGGGGGCAATACAATGAGCAGTTCTTC
size: once; J: TRBJ2-5; V: TRBV6-6; D: -; CDR3: CASSFLYPSETQYF; DNA: TGTGCCAGCAGTTTTCTCTACCCTTCCGAGACCCAGTACTTC
size: -; J: TRBJ2-7; V: TRBV5-1; D: -; CDR3: CASSFKGYEQYF; DNA: TGCGCCAGCAGCTTTAAGGGGTACGAGCAGTACTTC
size: -; J: TRBJ2-7; V: TRBV2; D: TRBD2; CDR3: CASSEARGNYYEQYF; DNA: TGTGCCAGCAGTGAAGCGCGGGGGAACTACTACGAGCAGTACTTC
size: -; J: TRBJ2-3; V: TRBV5-1; D: -; CDR3: CASSPIGGGTQYF; DNA: TGCGCCAGCAGCCCGATAGGGGGGGGTACGCAGTATTTT
size: -; J: TRBJ1-5; V: TRBV2; D: -; CDR3: CASSRMARPQHF; DNA: TGTGCCAGCAGTCGAATGGCTAGGCCCCAGCATTTT
size: -; J: TRBJ2-7; V: TRBV11-3; D: -; CDR3: CASSLGVRGYSSYEQYF; DNA: TGTGCCAGCAGCTTAGGGGTTAGGGGCTATAGCTCCTACGAGCAGTACTTC
size: -; J: TRBJ2-1; V: TRBV9; D: TRBD1; CDR3: CASSGDRAYNEQFF; DNA: TGTGCCAGCAGCGGGGACAGGGCTTACAATGAGCAGTTCTTC
size: few; J: TRBJ2-6; V: TRBV27; D: TRBD2; CDR3: CASSLWLAGSGANVLTF; DNA: TGTGCCAGCAGTTTATGGCTAGCGGGCTCTGGGGCCAACGTCCTGACTTTC
size: -; J: TRBJ2-2; V: TRBV30; D: TRBD2; CDR3: CAWTSGRANGELFF; DNA: TGTGCCTGGACTAGCGGGAGGGCCAACGGGGAGCTGTTTTTT
size: -; J: TRBJ2-5; V: TRBV18; D: -; CDR3: CASSPGQQETQYF; DNA: TGTGCCAGCTCACCAGGACAGCAAGAGACCCAGTACTTC
size: few; J: TRBJ1-2; V: TRBV18; D: TRBD1; CDR3: CASSPQRGRSDGYTF; DNA: TGTGCCAGCTCACCACAAAGGGGGCGAAGCGATGGCTACACCTTC
size: -; J: TRBJ2-1; V: TRBV5-4; D: TRBD2; CDR3: CASFGTSGRNSYNEQFF; DNA: TGTGCCAGCTTTGGGACTAGCGGGAGGAACTCCTACAATGAGCAGTTCTTC
size: -; J: TRBJ2-3; V: TRBV4-3; D: -; CDR3: CASSQERSGTDTQYF; DNA: TGCGCCAGCAGCCAAGAACGGTCGGGCACAGATACGCAGTATTTT
size: few; J: TRBJ2-1; V: TRBV5-4; D: TRBD1; CDR3: CASGRTGDYNEQFF; DNA: TGTGCCAGCGGTAGGACAGGGGACTACAATGAGCAGTTCTTC
size: -; J: TRBJ2-2; V: TRBV27; D: TRBD1; CDR3: CASSLNRGTGELFF; DNA: TGTGCCAGCAGTTTAAACAGGGGCACCGGGGAGCTGTTTTTT
size: -; J: TRBJ2-1; V: TRBV10-3; D: TRBD2; CDR3: CAISRLLAEGNEQFF; DNA: TGTGCCATCAGCCGTTTACTAGCGGAGGGGAATGAGCAGTTCTTC
size: -; J: TRBJ2-5; V: TRBV11-2; D: -; CDR3: CASSLPGGETQYF; DNA: TGTGCCAGCAGCTTACCAGGAGGCGAGACCCAGTACTTC
size: -; J: TRBJ2-7; V: TRBV6-1; D: -; CDR3: CASSATYSSEQYF; DNA: TGTGCCAGCAGTGCGACATATTCATCCGAGCAGTACTTC
size: -; J: TRBJ2-4; V: TRBV7-2; D: -; CDR3: CASSFQSLLAKNIQYF; DNA: TGTGCCAGCAGCTTTCAGTCCTTATTAGCCAAAAACATTCAGTACTTC
size: -; J: TRBJ2-7; V: TRBV19; D: TRBD1; CDR3: CASSSSTGATPYEQYF; DNA: TGTGCCAGTAGTAGCTCTACAGGGGCAACTCCCTACGAGCAGTACTTC
size: -; J: TRBJ2-4; V: TRBV6-1; D: -; CDR3: CASSPHGADIQYF; DNA: TGTGCCAGCAGTCCCCATGGGGCGGACATTCAGTACTTC
size: -; J: TRBJ2-2; V: TRBV9; D: TRBD2; CDR3: CASSVVSGGGSNTGELFF; DNA: TGTGCCAGCAGCGTGGTATCGGGCGGGGGGTCGAACACCGGGGAGCTGTTTTTT
size: -; J: TRBJ1-3; V: TRBV4-1; D: -; CDR3: CASSQAETEGNTIYF; DNA: TGCGCCAGCAGCCAAGCGGAGACAGAAGGAAACACCATATATTTT
size: -; J: TRBJ1-2; V: TRBV5-6; D: -; CDR3: CASSPPRGANYGYTF; DNA: TGTGCCAGCAGCCCTCCCCGGGGGGCGAACTATGGCTACACCTTC
size: few; J: TRBJ2-5; V: TRBV7-9; D: TRBD2; CDR3: CSSQSGTSGRETQYF; DNA: TGTTCCAGCCAGTCCGGGACTAGCGGGAGAGAGACCCAGTACTTC
size: -; J: TRBJ1-5; V: TRBV27; D: -; CDR3: CASSYSGGAFQPQHF; DNA: TGTGCCAGCAGTTACAGTGGGGGCGCGTTTCAGCCCCAGCATTTT
size: -; J: TRBJ2-5; V: TRBV5-1; D: -; CDR3: CASSLEGLKETQYF; DNA: TGCGCCAGCAGCTTGGAAGGACTAAAAGAGACCCAGTACTTC
size: -; J: TRBJ2-7; V: TRBV9; D: TRBD1; CDR3: CASSVLGGKDEQYF; DNA: TGTGCCAGCAGCGTATTAGGGGGCAAGGACGAGCAGTACTTC
size: -; J: TRBJ2-7; V: TRBV13; D: -; CDR3: CASSPTRNRYEQYF; DNA: TGTGCCAGCAGCCCGACTAGGAACCGATACGAGCAGTACTTC
size: once; J: TRBJ2-1; V: TRBV7-2; D: TRBD1; CDR3: CASRKPGQAGPMGYNEQFF; DNA: TGTGCCAGCAGGAAACCGGGACAGGCGGGCCCAATGGGGTACAATGAGCAGTTCTTC
size: -; J: TRBJ1-4; V: TRBV7-8; D: -; CDR3: CASSQAHATNEKLFF; DNA: TGTGCCAGCAGTCAGGCCCATGCAACTAATGAAAAACTGTTTTTT
size: -; J: TRBJ2-7; V: TRBV10-3; D: -; CDR3: CATLVGAINEQYF; DNA: TGTGCCACCCTCGTGGGGGCGATCAACGAGCAGTACTTC
size: -; J: TRBJ2-1; V: TRBV11-2; D: -; CDR3: CASALGGLAKFF; DNA: TGTGCCAGCGCCCTCGGCGGGCTAGCTAAGTTCTTC
size: once; J: TRBJ2-1; V: TRBV25-1; D: TRBD2; CDR3: CASMVAGGDNEQFF; DNA: TGTGCCAGCATGGTGGCGGGAGGCGACAATGAGCAGTTCTTC
size: -; J: TRBJ1-6; V: TRBV7-8; D: -; CDR3: CASSLGTRVADNSPLHF; DNA: TGTGCCAGCAGCTTAGGAACCAGGGTCGCCGATAATTCACCCCTCCACTTT
size: -; J: TRBJ1-1; V: TRBV2; D: TRBD1; CDR3: CASSYRGNTEAFF; DNA: TGTGCCAGCAGTTACAGGGGGAACACTGAAGCTTTCTTT
size: once; J: TRBJ1-4; V: TRBV5-1; D: TRBD1; CDR3: CASSPTGSYEKLFF; DNA: TGCGCCAGCAGTCCGACAGGGTCCTATGAAAAACTGTTTTTT
size: few; J: TRBJ1-5; V: TRBV6-6; D: -; CDR3: CASHGGGSNQPQHF; DNA: TGTGCCAGCCATGGTGGGGGGAGCAATCAGCCCCAGCATTTT
size: once; J: TRBJ2-7; V: TRBV6-5; D: -; CDR3: CASSYSNAQDTEQYF; DNA: TGTGCCAGCAGTTACTCGAACGCACAGGACACGGAGCAGTACTTC